Sequencing of this TCR beta chain was carried out in a study of T-cell memory formation after mild COVID-19. Employing constant-segment primers, 5'RACE generated TCR alpha and TCR beta cDNA libraries bearing sample barcodes and UMIs. TCRdb re-called the 5' RACE reads with MiXCR, one entry per CDR3 protein. The repertoire includes 150,000 to 200,000 distinct CDR3 sequences, 20% to 25% of them detected once, and more than 20% sits in the top ten. Study findings and constraints: Largely, contracting CD4+ clones fell within CM and EM, and contracting CD8+ clones within EMRA.

In the case of this clonotype: Its antigen remains unidentified.

The sequence was collected from an adult woman who had mild COVID-19 (a few samples of this study predate the infection). Cell type and time point are not known. The specimen sequenced was PBMCs or a T cell subset sorted from them (not recorded which).

For the CDR3, the DNA is TGCAGCGTTGGGGAAGCGGGGTATGACTATGGCTACACCTTC. Amino acids: CSVGEAGYDYGYTF. V usage is TRBV29-1 and J usage is TRBJ1-2; D not certain. Germline CDR1 reads SQVTM; CDR2 reads ANQGSEA. V lost 4 bases to trimming and J lost 3 bases, with 15 bases between them. The CDR3 sequence is 14 residues long.